A single sample gave rise to the 2 T cell receptor beta chains below, sequenced in a study of blood T cell repertoires in COVID-19. Repertoires were generated with immunoSEQ multiplex PCR, while TCRdb's copy carries only in-frame clones and drops some. The sample records more than 150,000 clones, 75% to 85% being singletons. Input material: peripheral blood. The receptors derive from a woman older than 75 with COVID-19, enrolled during active disease.

This clone was found a few times. The rearrangement links TRBV27 to TRBJ1-6, with TRBD1 identical over 7 bases. The germline V gene encodes CDR1 MNHEY and CDR2 SMNVEV (reference sequence). With 6 bases clipped from V and 9 bases from J, the junction kept 11 bases outside the gene matches. The CDR3 has 15 residues. CDR3 in DNA: TGTGCCAGCAGAGTTTCGGACAGGAGGGGTTCACCCCTCCACTTT. Translating gives CASRVSDRRGSPLHF.

This clone was detected only once. The chain has TRBV14 and TRBJ2-3; 10 bases are shared with TRBD2. J was trimmed by 0 bases and V by 4 bases; bases with no gene match: 4. This CDR3 contains 16 residues. The germline gives CDR1 SGHDN, CDR2 FVKESK. In DNA, the CDR3 is TGTGCCAGCAGCCTAGGACTAGCGGCTAGCACAGATACGCAGTATTTT. It is translated as CASSLGLAASTDTQYF.